This TCR beta chain was captured in a study of T-cell memory formation after mild COVID-19. This clonotype was detected only once. TCRdb redid the calling of the 5' RACE reads with MiXCR, one entry per CDR3 protein. The data hold under 300,000 distinct CDR3 sequences, with 15% to 20% observed a single time. The germline V and J ends were trimmed by 4 bases and 2 bases, with 8 bases remaining between them. The V gene's germline CDR1 is KGHSH and CDR2 LQKENI. CDR3 length equals 13 residues. Sample: PBMCs or a T cell subset sorted from them (not recorded which). The chain couples TRBV18 to TRBJ1-2; D call uncertain. This receptor was taken from a man aged 18 to 35 who had mild COVID-19 (a few samples of this study predate the infection). Cell type and time point are not known. As DNA, the CDR3 is TGTGCCAGCTCACTAGCGGTGAACTATGGCTACACCTTC. Its protein product is CASSLAVNYGYTF.